One sample yielded the 20 T cell receptor beta chains listed below, sequenced in a study of graft-versus-host responses after intestinal transplantation. No antigens are known for them. Method: immunoSEQ multiplex PCR; TCRdb's copy keeps in-frame clones and lacks some. The table lists roughly 120,000 clones, approximately 96% of them singletons. The source was unstimulated CD8+ T cells sorted from spleen or lymph node cells, collected before intestinal transplant. These receptors were collected from a human donor who received an intestinal transplant.

This chain joins TRBV19 and TRBJ1-5; D gene uncertain. V lost 8 bases and J lost 4, with 9 bases in between. The CDR3 totals 12 residues. In germline, CDR1 is LNHDA, CDR2 SQIVND (reference sequence). The CDR3 region has the DNA TGTGCCAGTGAAGGAGGGAATCAGCCCCAGCATTTT. Translating gives CASEGGNQPQHF.

The rearrangement uses TRBV9 and TRBJ2-7, with 7 bases fitting TRBD2. V lost 4 bases to trimming and J lost 3 bases; unmatched junction nucleotides: 7. This CDR3 is 14 amino acids long. Germline V gene data show CDR1 as SGDLS and CDR2 as YYNGEE. The CDR3 region is CASSSGDFYYEQYF. Here the CDR3 DNA reads TGTGCCAGCAGCAGCGGGGACTTTTACTACGAGCAGTACTTC. Combining the CDR3 with reference TRBV9 and TRBJ2-7 gives the whole variable domain DSGVTQTPKHLITATGQRVTLRCSPRSGDLSVYWYQQSLDQGLQFLIQYYNGEERAKGNILERFSAQQFPDLHSELNLSSLELGDSALYFCASSSGDFYYEQYFGPGTRLTVT.

This sequence joins TRBV13 and TRBJ1-5; possible D gene TRBD1, 5 bases. Trimming shortened V by 5 bases and J by 11 bases, and 13 bases separated the two germline ends. Germline assignment: CDR1 PRHDT and CDR2 FYEKMQ (reference sequence). This CDR3 is built from 12 residues. The CDR3, as DNA: TGTGCCAGCAGCCAGGACGGGACGGCCCAGCATTTT. It yields the protein CASSQDGTAQHF.

The chain carries TRBV9 and TRBJ2-5, with D hard to call. The CDR3 has 11 residues. V gave up 0 bases and J gave up 5 bases, with 2 bases separating them. Per germline, CDR1 SGDLS and CDR2 YYNGEE. In DNA form, the CDR3 reads TGTGCCAGCAGCGTAGTGGAGACCCAGTACTTC. Protein sequence: CASSVVETQYF. Drawing the rest from reference TRBV9 and TRBJ2-5, the complete variable domain is DSGVTQTPKHLITATGQRVTLRCSPRSGDLSVYWYQQSLDQGLQFLIQYYNGEERAKGNILERFSAQQFPDLHSELNLSSLELGDSALYFCASSVVETQYFGPGTRLLVL.

The chain joins TRBV28 to TRBJ2-7, with 11 positions matching TRBD2. With 3 bases clipped from V and 3 bases from J, the junction kept 4 bases outside the gene matches. The CDR3 has 15 residues. The germline V gene has CDR1 MDHEN and CDR2 SYDVKM. In nucleotides, the CDR3 is TGTGCCAGCAGTTTCGGGACTAGCGGAATCTACGAGCAGTACTTC. It codes for CASSFGTSGIYEQYF.

The chain joins TRBV28 to TRBJ2-7; the match to TRBD1 covers 7 bases. The germline V gene has CDR1 MDHEN and CDR2 SYDVKM. The CDR3 sequence is 17 residues long. With V trimmed by 6 bases and J by 3 bases, 17 bases remained unmatched. The CDR3 reads CASSLALGTEGNYEQYF. Here the CDR3 DNA reads TGTGCCAGCAGCTTAGCCCTAGGGACAGAGGGGAACTACGAGCAGTACTTC.

The genes are TRBV19 and TRBJ1-5; 9 bases line up with TRBD1. Germline V CDR1 and CDR2: LNHDA, SQIVND (reference sequence). Germline trimming cut 3 bases from V and 3 bases from J; bases unmatched to any gene: 12. CDR3 length equals 18 residues. CDR3 nucleotides: TGTGCCAGTAGTATCCCCGGACAGGGGATGCGTGACAATCAGCCCCAGCATTTT. Residues: CASSIPGQGMRDNQPQHF.

This clone was observed once. In DNA form, the CDR3 reads TGTGCCAGTAGCCTGCCCAGGTTGTTGGGCCACGCTGAAGCTTTCTTT. Encoded protein: CASSLPRLLGHAEAFF. The gene calls are TRBV19 and TRBJ1-1, with unresolved D. The CDR3 runs 16 residues. The germline gives CDR1 LNHDA, CDR2 SQIVND (reference sequence). Trimming left V 6 bases short and J 6 bases short, with 23 bases between.

In this sample, this clone turned up once. The V call is TRBV27, the J call TRBJ2-5; 12 nucleotides line up with TRBD2. Trimming cost V 5 bases and J 3 bases; bases outside gene matches: 4. Germline-derived CDR1 and CDR2 are MNHEY and SMNVEV (reference sequence). The CDR3 runs to 15 residues. CDR3 DNA sequence: TGTGCCAGCAGTCCACGACTAGCGGGAGAAGAGACCCAGTACTTC. Protein sequence: CASSPRLAGEETQYF.

The chain couples TRBV5-6 to TRBJ2-7, with D unresolved. V gave up 2 bases and J gave up 2 bases, with 8 bases separating them. Per germline, CDR1 SGHDT and CDR2 YYEEEE. The CDR3 totals 13 residues. The CDR3 nucleotides are TGTGCCAGCAGCTTCGTCAGCGCCTACGAGCAGTACTTC. It yields the protein CASSFVSAYEQYF.

The chain combines TRBV27 with TRBJ2-7; D gene unclear. V dropped 7 bases and J dropped 2 bases, with 9 bases sitting between them. The CDR3 has 12 residues. Germline V gene lookup returns CDR1 MNHEY and CDR2 SMNVEV (reference sequence). The CDR3 region has the DNA TGTGCCAGCAAGGACGGAGCCTACGAGCAGTACTTC. This translates into CASKDGAYEQYF.

This rearrangement joins TRBV18 to TRBJ2-5; D may be TRBD1 (5 bases). The ends were cut back, 3 bases at V and 4 bases at J, with 12 bases in the middle. Germline V gene lookup returns CDR1 KGHSH and CDR2 LQKENI. There are 14 residues in the CDR3. CDR3 bases: TGTGCCAGCTCACCTACGACAGCGATAGAGACCCAGTACTTC. Its translation: CASSPTTAIETQYF. Variable domain in full (rest from reference TRBV18 and TRBJ2-5): NAGVMQNPRHLVRRRGQEARLRCSPMKGHSHVYWYRQLPEEGLKFMVYLQKENIIDESGMPKERFSAEFPKEGPSILRIQQVVRGDSAAYFCASSPTTAIETQYFGPGTRLLVL.

CDR3 sequence: CASSRRAWDGYTF. The CDR3 DNA sequence: TGTGCCAGCAGCCGACGGGCTTGGGATGGCTACACCTTC. The chain links TRBV9 to TRBJ1-2, with no clear D. V lost 4 bases and J lost 6, with 13 bases in between. This CDR3 is built from 13 residues. Looked up from germline, CDR1 is SGDLS and CDR2 is YYNGEE.

The V and J genes are TRBV6-6 and TRBJ2-3; 10 bases agree with TRBD2. Trimming removed 2 bases from V and 6 bases from J; junction bases left unmatched: 5. In germline, CDR1 is MNHNY, CDR2 SVGAGI (reference sequence). This CDR3 comprises 15 residues. CDR3 sequence reads: CASSYLAGERDTQYF. The CDR3 coding sequence is TGTGCCAGCAGTTACCTAGCGGGAGAACGGGATACGCAGTATTTT.

J is TRBJ1-4 and V is TRBV4-1, with D perhaps TRBD1 (5 bases). The CDR3 has 19 residues. Trimming pared 5 bases from V and 3 bases from J, leaving 25 bases between. Germline loops: CDR1 MGHRA, CDR2 YSYEKL. The CDR3: CASSYERDPIERANEKLFF. The CDR3 DNA follows: TGCGCCAGCAGCTACGAGCGGGACCCAATAGAAAGGGCTAATGAAAAACTGTTTTTT.

The chain carries TRBV2 and TRBJ1-5, with unresolved D. V lost 4 bases and J lost 1, with 14 bases in between. Germline V gene sequence: CDR1 SNHLY, CDR2 FYNNEI. The CDR3 is made up of 16 amino acids. Here the CDR3 DNA reads TGTGCCAGCAGTGGGGTGGGCCTAAAGAGCAATCAGCCCCAGCATTTT. This codes for CASSGVGLKSNQPQHF.

CDR3 sequence (DNA): TGTGCCAGCAGTAAAAGTAGCGGGAGCGAGCAGTACTTC. Its translation: CASSKSSGSEQYF. The chain recombines TRBV6-1 with TRBJ2-7, with TRBD2 matching over 9 bases. The ends lost 5 bases at V and 6 bases at J; junction bases unmatched: 5. Germline values: CDR1 MNHNS, CDR2 SASEGT. The length of the CDR3 is 13 residues.

The J gene is TRBJ2-3, the V gene TRBV6-5, with D unresolved. V lost 2 bases and J 5 bases, leaving 5 bases between the germline ends. The CDR3 contains 12 residues. Germline V gene sequence: CDR1 MNHEY, CDR2 SVGAGI. In DNA, the CDR3 is TGTGCCAGCAGTTACGGGTTAGATACGCAGTATTTT. Its translation: CASSYGLDTQYF.

V gene TRBV7-6 combines with J gene TRBJ1-1, with TRBD1 matching 8 bases. This CDR3 is 14 amino acids long. The ends lost 4 bases at V and 1 base at J; junction bases unmatched: 2. In germline, CDR1 is SGHVS, CDR2 FNYEAQ. The CDR3 is CASSSGTGNTEAFF. The CDR3 DNA reads as TGTGCCAGCAGCTCGGGGACAGGGAACACTGAAGCTTTCTTT.

The CDR3 loop reads CASSSAGGAYNEQFF. The CDR3 nucleotides read TGTGCCAGCAGCTCAGCGGGGGGTGCCTACAATGAGCAGTTCTTC. The V gene is TRBV5-6, the J gene TRBJ2-1; 9 bases line up with TRBD2. This CDR3 comprises 15 residues. CDR1 is SGHDT and CDR2 is YYEEEE in the germline V gene. The V and J ends lost 3 bases and 2 bases, in that order; junction bases with no gene match: 3.